Listed here is a single TCR beta chain. The target antigen is unknown. PCR employed 60 Vbeta and 13 Jbeta primers. Sequenced by immunoSEQ multiplex PCR; TCRdb stores in-frame clones only, minus some. The sample lists 95,000 to 150,000 clones, under 85% occurring once. The sample belongs to a study of cytomegalovirus exposure and HLA in healthy donors. Whole-study results and caveats: It was taken for granted in presence/absence analyses that sequencing depth across donors was roughly uniform. Highly shared variants forming one cluster were likely a sequencing artifact.

CDR1 and CDR2 from the germline V gene are SGHTA and FQGNSA. This CDR3 is 12 amino acids long. The gene calls are TRBV7-2 and TRBJ2-5; possibly TRBD2 for D (6 bases). The DNA end favors TRBJ2-7, so the J call may be wrong. This receptor was taken from a human donor in good health. Sequenced: PBMCs. Written as DNA, the CDR3 is TGTGCCAGCAGCTACGGGGGTTACGAGCAGTACTTC. Its protein is CASSYGGYEQYF.